A selection of T cell receptor beta chains follows, all from one sample in a study of blood T cell repertoires in COVID-19. The data were produced by immunoSEQ multiplex PCR, yet TCRdb's version contains in-frame clones alone and is incomplete. The sample has about 220,000 clones; more than 70% are singletons. Sequencing was performed on peripheral blood. All receptors derive from an elderly woman with acute or convalescent COVID-19. CDR3s include the opening cysteine and the closing phenylalanine or tryptophan.

V gene: TRBV19; CDR3 protein: CASRDREFSNQPQHF
V gene: TRBV28; CDR3 protein: CASSFRGGGTGNTIYF
V gene: TRBV19; CDR3 protein: CASSRFDSSSSGANVLTF
V gene: TRBV9; CDR3 protein: CASSAQWDRGYNEQFF
V gene: TRBV19; CDR3 protein: CASSMKGVQSGYTF
V gene: TRBV6-5; CDR3 protein: CASSSQGRLGNTIYF
V gene: TRBV19; CDR3 protein: CATATRDTQYF
V gene: TRBV2; CDR3 protein: CASVEQGIYGYTF
V gene: TRBV20-1; CDR3 protein: CSASRGQAVSYNEQFF
V gene: TRBV5-1; CDR3 protein: CASSLSEETQYF
V gene: TRBV2; CDR3 protein: CASKPGGETQYF
V gene: TRBV6-5; CDR3 protein: CASPGQGGTGELFF
V gene: TRBV19; CDR3 protein: CASRRDGDNEKLFF
V gene: TRBV7-9; CDR3 protein: CASSSRGNTEAFF
V gene: TRBV10-3; CDR3 protein: CAISEIAGGNGELFF
V gene: TRBV3-1/TRBV3-2; CDR3 protein: CASSQDRSGGTQYF
V gene: TRBV2; CDR3 protein: CASSDAQGSYNEQFF
V gene: TRBV19; CDR3 protein: CASSKEDRGQPQHF
V gene: TRBV18; CDR3 protein: CASSPPSKAVGYTF
V gene: TRBV15; CDR3 protein: CATSRGRMGRGAQNEQFF
V gene: TRBV7-8; CDR3 protein: CASSPYSSLRTDTQYF
V gene: TRBV5-1; CDR3 protein: CASSFRENTEAFF
V gene: TRBV4-1; CDR3 protein: CASSQGHRGKDTEAFF
V gene: TRBV18; CDR3 protein: CASSPTTQANTEAFF
V gene: TRBV11-2; CDR3 protein: CASSSLDSNYNSPLHF
V gene: TRBV3-1/TRBV3-2; CDR3 protein: CASSQGDRVHIQYF
V gene: TRBV18; CDR3 protein: CASSPRSPEALGANVLTF
V gene: TRBV6-6; CDR3 protein: CASNLGGLYEQYF
V gene: TRBV12-3/TRBV12-4; CDR3 protein: CASSPSVLIEAFF
V gene: TRBV5-6; CDR3 protein: CASFPGQGSYEQYF
V gene: TRBV4-3; CDR3 protein: CASSQDSSGGPNEQFF
V gene: TRBV7-2; CDR3 protein: CASSLQGLEQYF
V gene: TRBV9; CDR3 protein: CASSPLAGGSTDTQYF
V gene: TRBV2; CDR3 protein: CASTGLNNQPQHF
V gene: TRBV6-5; CDR3 protein: CASGRGAVSTDTQYF
V gene: TRBV28; CDR3 protein: CASSYGTGSFHTEAFF